Sequencing of this TCR beta chain was carried out in a study of CD8+ T cells in alopecia areata. Peripheral blood, together with lesional scalp punch biopsies, was collected from alopecia areata patients. From PBMCs, CD4+ and CD8+ T cells were sorted. Overall study findings and caveats: Mice showed TCR sharing more clearly than patients did, possibly owing to HLA.

After isolation, RNA underwent reverse transcription to generate cDNA as the sequencing template. The assay was immunoSEQ multiplex PCR, and TCRdb's table has in-frame clones only and misses some. The sample has around 140,000 clones; approximately 51% are singletons. The CDR3 length is 12 residues. Per germline, CDR1 MNHNS and CDR2 SASEGT. Trimming took 8 bases from V and 6 from J, leaving 13 bases between them. This clone turned up a few times. Antigen unknown. V gene TRBV6-1 combines with J gene TRBJ1-2; D not resolved. Sequenced here: CD4+ T cells sorted from blood, sampled at week 0. The sequence came from a human donor with alopecia areata. The CDR3 protein is CASYAAKDGYTF. As DNA, the CDR3 is TGTGCCAGCTACGCCGCGAAGGATGGCTACACCTTC.